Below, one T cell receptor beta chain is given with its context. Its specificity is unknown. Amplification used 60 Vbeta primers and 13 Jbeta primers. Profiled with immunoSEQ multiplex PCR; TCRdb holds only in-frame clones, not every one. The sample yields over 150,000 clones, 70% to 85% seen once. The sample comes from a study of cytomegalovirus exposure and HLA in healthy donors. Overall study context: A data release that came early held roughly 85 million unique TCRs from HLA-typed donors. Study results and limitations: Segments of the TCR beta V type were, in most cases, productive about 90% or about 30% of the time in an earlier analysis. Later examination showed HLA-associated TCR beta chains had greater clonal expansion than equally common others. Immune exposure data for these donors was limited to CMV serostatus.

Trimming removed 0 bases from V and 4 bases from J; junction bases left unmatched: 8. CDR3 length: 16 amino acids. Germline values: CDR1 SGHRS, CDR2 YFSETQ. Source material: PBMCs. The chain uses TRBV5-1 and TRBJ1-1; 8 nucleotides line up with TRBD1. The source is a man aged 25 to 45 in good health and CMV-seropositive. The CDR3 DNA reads TGCGCCAGCAGCTTGGCACCCCAGGGGGCCGGCACTGAAGCTTTCTTT. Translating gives CASSLAPQGAGTEAFF.